The sequence of this T cell receptor (beta chain) was determined in a study of human T cells and chemical hapten exposure. The time point here: patch test 2, 6 weeks after DPC sensitization. This sample's treatment: therapeutic diphenylcyclopropenone sensitization with weekly scalp DPC. Via MiXCR, TCRdb re-called the RACE reads, giving one row per CDR3 protein. The sample has about 350,000 distinct CDR3 sequences; about 6% are singletons. This clonotype was observed at least ten times. The CDR3 has 13 residues. Germline V gene sequence: CDR1 SGHKS, CDR2 YYEKEE (reference sequence). The V gene lost 5 bases and the J gene lost 10 bases, with 15 bases spanning the gap.

This TCR came from a young woman with alopecia areata. Some clones in this sample may be carry-over from other donors' samples. The sequenced sample was whole blood, obtained in connection with sensitization to the hapten diphenylcyclopropenone (DPC). The rearrangement links TRBV5-5 to TRBJ1-4, with a tentative D call TRBD1 (5 bases). CDR3 DNA: TGTGCCAGCAGACGGGACTTGGCTGGAAAACTGTTTTTT. Its protein is CASRRDLAGKLFF. The whole variable domain, filled in from reference TRBV5-5 and TRBJ1-4, reads DAGVTQSPTHLIKTRGQQVTLRCSPISGHKSVSWYQQVLGQGPQFIFQYYEKEERGRGNFPDRFSARQFPNYSSELNVNALLLGDSALYLCASRRDLAGKLFFGSGTQLSVL.